This T cell receptor (beta chain) is drawn from a study of T cell responses to AZD1222 COVID-19 vaccine. About the study: Second doses were pooled across both intervals (about 4 or about 12 weeks). Study outcomes and limitations: AZD1222 recipients seropositive at baseline numbered only 6 or 7. Possibly, clonal diversity was underestimated; donors were largely white British and included more females.

The CDR3 loop spans 13 amino acids. Trimming took 6 bases from V and 6 from J, leaving 13 bases between them. Germline assignment: CDR1 MNHEY and CDR2 SVGAGI. A word on this clone: Its matching antigen is unknown.

The data were produced by immunoSEQ multiplex PCR, yet TCRdb's version contains in-frame clones alone and is incomplete. The sample lists 150,000 to 200,000 clones, approximately 94% occurring once. This material consisted of peripheral blood, taken on day 0 of AZD1222 vaccination. The sequence was collected from an adult in good health. The rearrangement links TRBV6-5 to TRBJ2-3, with no clear D. CDR3 sequence: CASRRMGRDTQYF. CDR3 nucleotide sequence: TGTGCCAGCAGGCGCATGGGTCGGGATACGCAGTATTTT.